Following are 10 T cell receptor beta chains from one sample sequenced in a study of T cells in Graves' hyperthyroidism and ophthalmopathy. Amplified regions were TCR beta CDR3 sequences from RNA transcripts. The TCR CDR3 first-round RT-PCR relied on the HTBI primer set. TCRdb called the multiplex PCR reads again in MiXCR, with one record for every CDR3 protein. The table shows over 450,000 distinct CDR3 sequences, with 17% occurring only once. The sample comprised blood. The receptors come from a woman younger than 35 with Graves' ophthalmopathy.

This clonotype occurred a few times. This rearrangement joins TRBV6-1 to TRBJ2-1; D may be TRBD1 (5 bases). The V gene's germline CDR1 is MNHNS and CDR2 SASEGT. This CDR3 spans 16 amino acids. The V and J ends lost 5 bases and 7 bases respectively, with 21 bases between them. The CDR3 spells CASSSIRALGRNEQFF. In DNA, the CDR3 is TGTGCCAGCAGTTCCATCAGGGCCCTAGGACGTAATGAGCAGTTCTTC.

The gene calls are TRBV3-1 and TRBJ1-2; D is unclear. This CDR3 spans 11 amino acids. CDR1 is LGHDT and CDR2 is YNNKEL in the germline V gene (reference sequence). Trimming took 0 bases from V and 8 from J, leaving 4 bases between them. The CDR3 coding sequence is TGTGCCAGCAGCCAAGATGCGGGCTACACCTTC. Encoded protein: CASSQDAGYTF.

This clonotype appeared a few times. The chain carries TRBV28 and TRBJ1-4, with 7 bases lining up with TRBD1. Germline-derived CDR1 and CDR2 are MDHEN and SYDVKM. This CDR3 spans 15 amino acids. V lost 6 bases, J lost 4 bases, and 8 bases stayed unmatched. CDR3 in amino acids: CASSRDRAFNEKLFF. The CDR3 DNA sequence: TGTGCCAGCAGCCGGGACAGAGCTTTTAATGAAAAACTGTTTTTT.

The chain carries TRBV5-1 and TRBJ2-5; 10 nucleotides line up with TRBD2. The CDR3 contains 15 residues. Germline values: CDR1 SGHRS, CDR2 YFSETQ. V shed 4 bases, J shed 5 bases, and the junction held 8 bases outside the gene matches. Here the CDR3 reads CASSQSSGRGETQYF. The CDR3 DNA sequence: TGCGCCAGCAGCCAATCGAGCGGGAGGGGGGAGACCCAGTACTTC.

This chain uses TRBV6-2 or TRBV6-3 with TRBJ1-1, with D uncertain. V was pared by 2 bases and J by 0 bases, with 10 bases between. This CDR3 region has 15 residues. Germline CDR1 is MNHEY and CDR2 is SVGEGT. CDR3 DNA sequence: TGTGCCAGCAGTTACCCGGTCCGGCTGAACACTGAAGCTTTCTTT. Protein sequence: CASSYPVRLNTEAFF.

The rearrangement joins TRBV10-3 to TRBJ2-1, with D unclear. Germline-derived CDR1 and CDR2 are ENHRY and SYGVKD. The CDR3 consists of 13 residues. Trimming took off 5 bases at V and 5 bases at J, with 10 bases between the two ends. This chain's CDR3 is CAISYGINNEQFF. The CDR3 nucleotides read TGTGCCATCAGTTATGGGATTAACAATGAGCAGTTCTTC.

The chain employs TRBV9 and TRBJ2-1; 13 positions agree with TRBD2. The CDR3 is 15 amino acids. V lost 0 bases, J lost 6 bases, and 0 bases stayed unmatched. Germline V lookup: CDR1 SGDLS, CDR2 YYNGEE. Written as DNA, the CDR3 is TGTGCCAGCAGCGTAGGGACTAGCGGGGGCAATGAGCAGTTCTTC. Its translation is CASSVGTSGGNEQFF.

This clonotype was seen ten or more times. The chain recombines TRBV28 with TRBJ2-1; the match to TRBD1 covers 9 bases. Germline CDR1 is MDHEN and CDR2 is SYDVKM. V gave up 8 bases and J gave up 0 bases; unmatched junction bases: 2. This CDR3 comprises 14 residues. The CDR3 DNA follows: TGTGCCAGCCGGACAGGGGTCTCCTACAATGAGCAGTTCTTC. Amino acid sequence: CASRTGVSYNEQFF.

There are many counts of this clonotype. This rearrangement joins TRBV27 to TRBJ1-2; D is ambiguous. V was clipped by 8 bases and J by 0 bases, with 10 bases between them. Germline V gene data show CDR1 as MNHEY and CDR2 as SMNVEV (reference sequence). This CDR3 region has 13 residues. The CDR3, as DNA: TGTGCCAGCTCATGGGGAGCTAACTATGGCTACACCTTC. Its protein product is CASSWGANYGYTF.

This clonotype was counted between two and nine times. This chain links TRBV4-1 with TRBJ2-3, with 9 bases matching TRBD2. CDR1 is MGHRA and CDR2 is YSYEKL in the germline V gene. J gave up 2 bases and V 0 bases, and 12 bases lay outside the gene matches. The CDR3 sequence is 19 residues long. The CDR3 nucleotides are TGCGCCAGCAGCCAAGATCCAGCGGGGGGCCTCTATTACACAGATACGCAGTATTTT. It codes for CASSQDPAGGLYYTDTQYF.